The subject of this entry is one TCR beta chain. These data come from a study of blood T cell repertoires in COVID-19. In the authors' methods: Nucleated cell number was recorded as an estimate derived from reference gene primer amplification. The method was immunoSEQ multiplex PCR; TCRdb's version includes in-frame clones alone and lacks a portion of them. V and J calls and clone size are given by that table; D and trimming were obtained from the DNA. In the table there are approximately 56,000 clones, roughly nine tenths of which are singletons. Sequenced: peripheral blood. This clonotype was obtained from a woman aged 60-75 years with COVID-19, enrolled during active disease.

CDR3 sequence reads: CASSGGEIGYEQYF. CDR3 DNA sequence: TGTGCCAGCAGTGGGGGCGAGATCGGCTACGAGCAGTACTTC. The chain has TRBV2 and TRBJ2-7, with a tentative D call TRBD1 (5 bases). Germline CDR1 and CDR2: SNHLY and FYNNEI. V lost 4 bases, J lost 3 bases, and 13 bases lay in between. This CDR3 comprises 14 residues.